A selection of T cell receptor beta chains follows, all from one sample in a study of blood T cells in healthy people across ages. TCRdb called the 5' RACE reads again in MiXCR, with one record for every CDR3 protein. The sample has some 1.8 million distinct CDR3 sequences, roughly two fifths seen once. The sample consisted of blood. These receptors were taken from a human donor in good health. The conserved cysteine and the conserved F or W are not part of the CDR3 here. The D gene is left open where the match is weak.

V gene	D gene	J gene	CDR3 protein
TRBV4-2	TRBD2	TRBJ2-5	ASSHTSGGTQETQY
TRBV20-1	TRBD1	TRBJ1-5	SATGQLYNQPQH
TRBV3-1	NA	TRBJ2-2	ASSPRGATGELF
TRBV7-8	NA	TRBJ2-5	ASMTSEQGWRETQY
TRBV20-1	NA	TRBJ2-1	SAPKGNEQF
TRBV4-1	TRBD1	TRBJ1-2	ASSQRPPGQSNYGYT
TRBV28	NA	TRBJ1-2	ASRLKGDGYT
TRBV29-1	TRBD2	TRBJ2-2	SVRPGGDTGELF
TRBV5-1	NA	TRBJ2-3	ASSRGSDTQY
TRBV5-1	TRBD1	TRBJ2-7	ASGGTGVYEQY
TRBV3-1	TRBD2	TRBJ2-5	ASSRASGGQETQY
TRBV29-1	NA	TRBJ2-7	SVVGNAYEQY
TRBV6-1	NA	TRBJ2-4	ASSGGGGWVFDLAKNIQY
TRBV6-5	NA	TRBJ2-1	ASMDRGPYNEQF
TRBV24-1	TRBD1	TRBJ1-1	ATRRGQGNTEAF
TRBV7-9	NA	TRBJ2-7	ASVHPITSYEQY
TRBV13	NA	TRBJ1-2	ASSLDGRDPYGYT
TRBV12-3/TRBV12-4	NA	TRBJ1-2	ASSPPWGENGYT
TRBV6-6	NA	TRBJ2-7	ASSFALTESLPYEQY
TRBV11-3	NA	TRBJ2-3	ASSFNGVTDTQY
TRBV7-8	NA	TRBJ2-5	ASSSPDRPETQY
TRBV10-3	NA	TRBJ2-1	AISEFGESSYNEQF
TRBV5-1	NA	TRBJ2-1	ASSTNREYNEQF
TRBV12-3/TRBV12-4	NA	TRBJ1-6	ASSLGGGGYNSPLH
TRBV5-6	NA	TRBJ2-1	ASSQAVEQF
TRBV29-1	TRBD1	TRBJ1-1	SGGTGIYTEAF
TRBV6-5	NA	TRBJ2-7	AGSYSSASSYEQY
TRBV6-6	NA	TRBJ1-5	ACNRGFNQLQH
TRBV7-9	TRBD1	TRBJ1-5	ASSQGGGGQPQH
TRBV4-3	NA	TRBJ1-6	ASSQDRHREGYNSPLH
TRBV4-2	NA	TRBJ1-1	ASSQGEARNTEAF
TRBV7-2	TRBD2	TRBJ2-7	ASSPEIAGGQYEQY
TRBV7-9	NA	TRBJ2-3	ASSPPAAADTQY
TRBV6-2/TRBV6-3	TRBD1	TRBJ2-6	ASSRDSPFSIGANVLT
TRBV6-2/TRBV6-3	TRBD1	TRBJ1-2	TSNTGQLYGYT
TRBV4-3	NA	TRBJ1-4	ASSSKGGADSTNEKLF
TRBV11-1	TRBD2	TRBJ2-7	VSSPGLLIPGLAGGAYYEQY
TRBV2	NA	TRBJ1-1	ASAGLWTEAF
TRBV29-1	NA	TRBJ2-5	SVEYGGHQETQY
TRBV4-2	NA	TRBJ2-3	ASSQDLQYRTDTQY
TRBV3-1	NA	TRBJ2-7	ASSQGQGGLGEQY
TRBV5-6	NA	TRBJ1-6	ASSLGQGLGSPLH
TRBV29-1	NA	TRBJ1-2	SVTWGGFGYT
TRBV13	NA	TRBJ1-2	ASSTGGRNYGYT
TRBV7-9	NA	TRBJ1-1	ASSLLKTTEAF
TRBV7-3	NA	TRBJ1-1	VSSLSPAVNTEAF
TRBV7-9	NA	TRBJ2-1	ASSLVEGRYNEQF